Described below is a single TCR beta chain sequence and its context. The data originate from a study of technical replicates of blood from a handful of donors. Here immunoSEQ multiplex PCR was the method, and the copy in TCRdb shows in-frame clones only, minus some. The sample lists around 83,000 clones; 80% to 95% were seen once. Germline loops: CDR1 KGHSH, CDR2 LQKENI. Trimming pared 8 bases from V and 8 bases from J, leaving 19 bases between. This CDR3 comprises 14 residues. The origin of this receptor is a human donor in good health. Some clones in this sample may be carry-over from other donors' samples. Sequencing was performed on T cells isolated from PBMCs. The chain is built from TRBV18 and TRBJ2-1, with D unresolved. DNA for the CDR3: TGTGCCAGCCTAAATGACCCGGAGCTCCATGAGCAGTTCTTC. Protein sequence: CASLNDPELHEQFF. The whole variable domain, remainder taken from reference TRBV18 and TRBJ2-1, is NAGVMQNPRHLVRRRGQEARLRCSPMKGHSHVYWYRQLPEEGLKFMVYLQKENIIDESGMPKERFSAEFPKEGPSILRIQQVVRGDSAAYFCASLNDPELHEQFFGPGTRLTVL.